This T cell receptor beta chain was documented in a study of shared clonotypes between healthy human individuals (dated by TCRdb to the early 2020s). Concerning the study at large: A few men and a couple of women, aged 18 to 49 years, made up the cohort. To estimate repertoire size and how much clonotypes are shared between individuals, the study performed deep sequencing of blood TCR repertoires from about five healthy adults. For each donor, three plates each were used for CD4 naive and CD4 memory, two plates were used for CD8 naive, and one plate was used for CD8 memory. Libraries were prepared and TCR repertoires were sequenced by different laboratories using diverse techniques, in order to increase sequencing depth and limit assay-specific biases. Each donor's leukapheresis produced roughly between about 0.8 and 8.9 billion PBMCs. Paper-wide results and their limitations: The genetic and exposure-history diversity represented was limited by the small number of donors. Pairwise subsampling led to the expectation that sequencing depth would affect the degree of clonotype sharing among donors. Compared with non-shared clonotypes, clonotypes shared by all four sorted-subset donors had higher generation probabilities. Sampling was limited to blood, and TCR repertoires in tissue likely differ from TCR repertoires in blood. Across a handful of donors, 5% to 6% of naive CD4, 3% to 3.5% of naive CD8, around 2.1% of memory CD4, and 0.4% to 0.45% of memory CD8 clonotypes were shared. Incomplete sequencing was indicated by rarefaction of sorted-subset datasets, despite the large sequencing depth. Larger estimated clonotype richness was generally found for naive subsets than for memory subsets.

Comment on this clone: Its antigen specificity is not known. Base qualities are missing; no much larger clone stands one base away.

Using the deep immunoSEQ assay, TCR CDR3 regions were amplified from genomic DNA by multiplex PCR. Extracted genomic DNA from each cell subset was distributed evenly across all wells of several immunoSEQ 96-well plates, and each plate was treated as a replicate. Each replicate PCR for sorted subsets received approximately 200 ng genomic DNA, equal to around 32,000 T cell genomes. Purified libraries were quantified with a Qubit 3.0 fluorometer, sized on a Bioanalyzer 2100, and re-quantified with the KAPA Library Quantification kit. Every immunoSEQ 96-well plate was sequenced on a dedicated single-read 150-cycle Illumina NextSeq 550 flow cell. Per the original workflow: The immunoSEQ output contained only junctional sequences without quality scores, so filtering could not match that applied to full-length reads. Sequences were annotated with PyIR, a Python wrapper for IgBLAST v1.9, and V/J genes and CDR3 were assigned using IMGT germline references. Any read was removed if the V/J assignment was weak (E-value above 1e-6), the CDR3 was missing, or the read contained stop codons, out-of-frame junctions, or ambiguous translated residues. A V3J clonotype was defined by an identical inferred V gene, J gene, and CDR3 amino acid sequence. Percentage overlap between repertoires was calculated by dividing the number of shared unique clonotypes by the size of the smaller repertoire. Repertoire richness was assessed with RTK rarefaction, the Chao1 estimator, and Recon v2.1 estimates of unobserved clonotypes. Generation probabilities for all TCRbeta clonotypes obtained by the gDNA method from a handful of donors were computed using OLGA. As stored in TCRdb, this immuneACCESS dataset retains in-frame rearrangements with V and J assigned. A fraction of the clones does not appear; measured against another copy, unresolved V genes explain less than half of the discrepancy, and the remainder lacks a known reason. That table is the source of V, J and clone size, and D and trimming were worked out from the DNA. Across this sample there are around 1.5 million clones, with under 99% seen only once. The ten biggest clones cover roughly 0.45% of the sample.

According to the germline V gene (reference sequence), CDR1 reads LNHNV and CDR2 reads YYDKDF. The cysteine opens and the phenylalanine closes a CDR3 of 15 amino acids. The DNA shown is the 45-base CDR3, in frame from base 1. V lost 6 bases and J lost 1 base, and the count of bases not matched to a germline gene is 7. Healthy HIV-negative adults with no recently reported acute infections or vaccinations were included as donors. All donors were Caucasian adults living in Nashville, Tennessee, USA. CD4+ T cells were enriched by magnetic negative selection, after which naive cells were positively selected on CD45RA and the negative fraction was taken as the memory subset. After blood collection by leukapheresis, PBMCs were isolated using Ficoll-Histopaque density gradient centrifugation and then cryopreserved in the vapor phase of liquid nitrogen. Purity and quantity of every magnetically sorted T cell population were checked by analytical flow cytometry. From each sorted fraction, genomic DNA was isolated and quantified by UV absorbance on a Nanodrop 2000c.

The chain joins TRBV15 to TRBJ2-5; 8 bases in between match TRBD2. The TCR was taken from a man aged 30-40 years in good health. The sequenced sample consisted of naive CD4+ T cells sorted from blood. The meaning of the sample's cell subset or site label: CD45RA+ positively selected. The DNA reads TGTGCCACCAGTGCCTCGGGAGGGATCCAAGAGACCCAGTACTTC. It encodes CATSASGGIQETQYF.